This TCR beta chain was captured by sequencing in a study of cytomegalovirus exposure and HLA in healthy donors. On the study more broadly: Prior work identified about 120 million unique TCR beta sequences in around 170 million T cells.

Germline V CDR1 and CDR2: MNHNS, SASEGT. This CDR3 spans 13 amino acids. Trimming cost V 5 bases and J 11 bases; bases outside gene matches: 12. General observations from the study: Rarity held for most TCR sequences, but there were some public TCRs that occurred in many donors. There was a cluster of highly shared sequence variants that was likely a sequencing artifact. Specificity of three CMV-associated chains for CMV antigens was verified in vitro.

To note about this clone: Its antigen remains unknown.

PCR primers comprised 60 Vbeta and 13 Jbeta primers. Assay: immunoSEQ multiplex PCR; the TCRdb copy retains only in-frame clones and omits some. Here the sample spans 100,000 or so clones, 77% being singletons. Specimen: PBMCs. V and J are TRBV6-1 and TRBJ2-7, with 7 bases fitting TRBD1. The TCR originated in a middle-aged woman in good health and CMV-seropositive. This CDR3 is CASSIGGSRVEYF. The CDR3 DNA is TGTGCCAGCAGTATAGGGGGCAGCAGGGTGGAGTACTTC.